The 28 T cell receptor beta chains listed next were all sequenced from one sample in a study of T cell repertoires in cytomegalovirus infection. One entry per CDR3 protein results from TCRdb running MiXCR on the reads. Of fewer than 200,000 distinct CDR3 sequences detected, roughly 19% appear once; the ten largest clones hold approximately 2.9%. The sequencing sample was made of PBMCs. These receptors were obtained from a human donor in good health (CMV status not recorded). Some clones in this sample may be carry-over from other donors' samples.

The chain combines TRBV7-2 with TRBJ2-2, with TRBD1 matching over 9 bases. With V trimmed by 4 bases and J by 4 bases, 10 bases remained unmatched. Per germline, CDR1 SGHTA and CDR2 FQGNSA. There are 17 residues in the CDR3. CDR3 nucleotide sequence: TGTGCCAGCAGCTCCCCCCCGGGACAGGGTATCACCGGGGAGCTGTTTTTT. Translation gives CASSSPPGQGITGELFF.

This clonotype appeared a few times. CDR3 amino acids: CASSRGLAPTQYF. For the CDR3, the DNA is TGCGCCAGCAGCCGGGGACTAGCGCCGACCCAGTACTTC. This rearrangement joins TRBV4-3 to TRBJ2-5; 10 bases agree with TRBD2. This CDR3 is built from 13 residues. The junction had 3 bases not matched to a gene; V was cut back by 4 bases and J by 7 bases. Germline V gene sequence: CDR1 LGHNA, CDR2 YSLEER.

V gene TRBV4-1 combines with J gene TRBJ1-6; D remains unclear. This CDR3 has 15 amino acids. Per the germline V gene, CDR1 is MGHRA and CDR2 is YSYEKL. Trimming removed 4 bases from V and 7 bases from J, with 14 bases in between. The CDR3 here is CASSRPGRVNSPLHF. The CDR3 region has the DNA TGCGCCAGCAGCCGCCCGGGCAGAGTAAATTCACCCCTCCACTTT.

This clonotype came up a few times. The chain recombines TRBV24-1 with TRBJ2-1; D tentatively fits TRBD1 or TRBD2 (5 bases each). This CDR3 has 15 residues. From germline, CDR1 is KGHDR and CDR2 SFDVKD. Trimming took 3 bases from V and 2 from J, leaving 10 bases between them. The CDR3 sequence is CATSDGTVPYNEQFF. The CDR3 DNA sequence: TGTGCCACCAGTGATGGGACCGTACCCTACAATGAGCAGTTCTTC.

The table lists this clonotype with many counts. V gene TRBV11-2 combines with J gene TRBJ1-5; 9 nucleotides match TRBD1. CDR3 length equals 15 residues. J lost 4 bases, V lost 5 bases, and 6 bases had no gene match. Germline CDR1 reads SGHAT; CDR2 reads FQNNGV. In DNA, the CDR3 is TGTGCCAGCAGCCGACAGGGGGAAAGAAATCAGCCCCAGCATTTT. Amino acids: CASSRQGERNQPQHF.

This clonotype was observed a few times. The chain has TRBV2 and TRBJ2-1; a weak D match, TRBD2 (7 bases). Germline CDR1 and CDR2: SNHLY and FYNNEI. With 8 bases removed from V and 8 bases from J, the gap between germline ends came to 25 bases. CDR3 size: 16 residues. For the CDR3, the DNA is TGTGCCAGCGGGGGGAGCGGGACAACAGTGGCCGATGAGCAGTTCTTC. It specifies CASGGSGTTVADEQFF.

The CDR3 protein is CASSGRDNEKLFF. The CDR3 bases are TGTGCCAGCAGCGGGAGGGATAATGAAAAACTGTTTTTT. The chain joins TRBV7-6 to TRBJ1-4; D is unclear. The germline V and J ends were trimmed by 5 bases and 4 bases, with 8 bases remaining between them. CDR1 is SGHVS and CDR2 is FNYEAQ in the germline V gene. CDR3 size: 13 residues.

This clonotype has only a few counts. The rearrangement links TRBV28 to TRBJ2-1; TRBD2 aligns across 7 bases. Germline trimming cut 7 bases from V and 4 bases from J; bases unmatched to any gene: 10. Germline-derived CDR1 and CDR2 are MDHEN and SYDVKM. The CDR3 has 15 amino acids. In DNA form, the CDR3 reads TGTGCCAGCACTGTCGGGGACTACCCATACAATGAGCAGTTCTTC. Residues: CASTVGDYPYNEQFF.

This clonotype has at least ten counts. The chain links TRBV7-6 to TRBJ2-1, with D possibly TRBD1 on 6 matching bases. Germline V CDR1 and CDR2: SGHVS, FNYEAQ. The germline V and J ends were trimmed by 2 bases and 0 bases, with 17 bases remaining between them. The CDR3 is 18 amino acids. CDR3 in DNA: TGTGCCAGCAGCTTATACAAGGGGGAAAGGAGCTCCTACAATGAGCAGTTCTTC. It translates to CASSLYKGERSSYNEQFF.

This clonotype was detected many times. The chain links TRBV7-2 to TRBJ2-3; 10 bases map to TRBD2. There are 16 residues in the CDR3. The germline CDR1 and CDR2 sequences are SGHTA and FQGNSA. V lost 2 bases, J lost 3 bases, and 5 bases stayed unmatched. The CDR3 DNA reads TGTGCCAGCAGCTTACATGCTAGCGGGAGTACAGATACGCAGTATTTT. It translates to CASSLHASGSTDTQYF.

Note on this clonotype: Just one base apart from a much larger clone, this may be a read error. The CDR3 region is CAGSVGTGSGYTF. CDR3 in DNA: TGTGCCGGCAGCGTAGGGACAGGAAGTGGCTACACCTTC. The chain recombines TRBV9 with TRBJ1-2, with 8 positions matching TRBD1. Germline loops: CDR1 SGDLS, CDR2 YYNGEE. The CDR3 extends over 13 amino acids.

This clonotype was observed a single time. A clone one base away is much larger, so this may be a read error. The DNA for the CDR3 is TGTGACAGCAGCCAGGACAGGGGGACAGAGACCCAGTACTTC. Residues: CDSSQDRGTETQYF. The rearrangement uses TRBV7-2 and TRBJ2-5, with 10 positions matching TRBD1. This CDR3 is built from 14 residues. Germline V gene sequence: CDR1 SGHTA, CDR2 FQGNSA.

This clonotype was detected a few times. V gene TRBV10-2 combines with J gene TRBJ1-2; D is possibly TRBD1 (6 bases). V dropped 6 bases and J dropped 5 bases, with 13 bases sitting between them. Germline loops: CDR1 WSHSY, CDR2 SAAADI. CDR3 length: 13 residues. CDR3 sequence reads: CASSPLQGYGYTF. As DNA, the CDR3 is TGCGCCAGCAGCCCATTACAGGGATATGGCTACACCTTC.

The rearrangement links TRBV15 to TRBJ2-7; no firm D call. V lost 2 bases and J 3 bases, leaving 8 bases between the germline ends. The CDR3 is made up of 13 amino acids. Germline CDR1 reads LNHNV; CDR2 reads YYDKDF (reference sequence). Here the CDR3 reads CATSRSWDYEQYF. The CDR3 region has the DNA TGTGCCACCAGCAGATCATGGGACTACGAGCAGTACTTC.

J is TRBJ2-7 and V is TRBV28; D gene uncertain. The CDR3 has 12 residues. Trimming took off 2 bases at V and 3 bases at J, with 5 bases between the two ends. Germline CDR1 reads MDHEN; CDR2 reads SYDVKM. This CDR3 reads CASSLLFYEQYF. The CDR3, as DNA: TGTGCCAGCAGTTTACTCTTCTACGAGCAGTACTTC.

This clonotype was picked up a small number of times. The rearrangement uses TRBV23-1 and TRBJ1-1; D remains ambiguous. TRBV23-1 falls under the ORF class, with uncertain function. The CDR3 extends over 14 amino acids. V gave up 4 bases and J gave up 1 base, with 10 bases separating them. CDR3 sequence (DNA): TGCGCCAGCAGTCCCCTCCGGGGGAACACTGAAGCTTTCTTT. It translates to CASSPLRGNTEAFF.

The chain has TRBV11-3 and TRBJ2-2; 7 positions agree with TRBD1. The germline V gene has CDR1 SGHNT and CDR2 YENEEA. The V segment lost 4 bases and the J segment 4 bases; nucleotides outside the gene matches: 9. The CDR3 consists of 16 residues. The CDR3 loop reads CASSSGTAAFTGELFF. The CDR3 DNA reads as TGTGCCAGCAGCTCAGGGACAGCCGCGTTCACCGGGGAGCTGTTTTTT.

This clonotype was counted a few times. The chain's CDR3 is CASSFRTSGSRETQYF. CDR3 coding DNA: TGTGCCAGCAGCTTCAGGACTAGCGGGAGTAGGGAGACCCAGTACTTC. This sequence joins TRBV7-2 and TRBJ2-5, with 13 bases fitting TRBD2. Germline CDR1 reads SGHTA; CDR2 reads FQGNSA. CDR3 length: 16 amino acids. Unmatched junction bases numbered 6, after V lost 3 bases and J lost 5 bases.

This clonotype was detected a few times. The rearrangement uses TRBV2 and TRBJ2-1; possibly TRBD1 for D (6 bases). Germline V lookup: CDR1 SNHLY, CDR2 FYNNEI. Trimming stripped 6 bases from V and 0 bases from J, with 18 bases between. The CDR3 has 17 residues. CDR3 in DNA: TGTGCCAGCAGAAAAGAGGGGACAAAAAGCTCCTACAATGAGCAGTTCTTC. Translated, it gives CASRKEGTKSSYNEQFF.

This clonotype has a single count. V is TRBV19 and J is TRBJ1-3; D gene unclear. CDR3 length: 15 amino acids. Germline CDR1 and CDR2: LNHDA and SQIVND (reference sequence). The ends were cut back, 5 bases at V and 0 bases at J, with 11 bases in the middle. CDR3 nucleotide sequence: TGTGCCAGTAGTCCGGGCAATAGCTCTGGAAACACCATATATTTT. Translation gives CASSPGNSSGNTIYF.

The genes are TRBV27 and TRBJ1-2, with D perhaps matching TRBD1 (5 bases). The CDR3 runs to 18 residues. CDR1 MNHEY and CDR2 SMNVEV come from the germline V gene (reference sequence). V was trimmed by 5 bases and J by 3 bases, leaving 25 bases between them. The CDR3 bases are TGTGCCAGCAGTCCCCGTGCCTCAGGGCGGGGCTACGACTATGGCTACACCTTC. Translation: CASSPRASGRGYDYGYTF.

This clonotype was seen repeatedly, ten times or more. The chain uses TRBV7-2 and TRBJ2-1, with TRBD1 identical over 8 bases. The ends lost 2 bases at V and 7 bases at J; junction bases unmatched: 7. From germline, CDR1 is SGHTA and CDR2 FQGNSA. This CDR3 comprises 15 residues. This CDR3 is CASSLRTGISNEQFF. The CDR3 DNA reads TGTGCCAGCAGCTTAAGGACAGGGATATCGAATGAGCAGTTCTTC.

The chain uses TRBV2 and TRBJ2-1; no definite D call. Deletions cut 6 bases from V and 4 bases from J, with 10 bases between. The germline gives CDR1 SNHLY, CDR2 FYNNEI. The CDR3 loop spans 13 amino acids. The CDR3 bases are TGTGCCAGCAGGATGGATCTATACAATGAGCAGTTCTTC. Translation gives CASRMDLYNEQFF.

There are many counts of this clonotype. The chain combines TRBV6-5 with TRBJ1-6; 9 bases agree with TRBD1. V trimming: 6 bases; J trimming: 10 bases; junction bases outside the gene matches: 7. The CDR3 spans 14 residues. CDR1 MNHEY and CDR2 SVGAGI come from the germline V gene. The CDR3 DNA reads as TGTGCCAGCAGCCGAGACAGGGGGGTCTCACCCCTCCACTTT. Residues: CASSRDRGVSPLHF.

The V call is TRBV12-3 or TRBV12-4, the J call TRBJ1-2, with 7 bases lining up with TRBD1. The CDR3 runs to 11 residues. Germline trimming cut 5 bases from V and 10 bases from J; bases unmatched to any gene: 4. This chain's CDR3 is CASSKQGFYTF. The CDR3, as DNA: TGTGCCAGCAGTAAACAGGGGTTCTACACCTTC.

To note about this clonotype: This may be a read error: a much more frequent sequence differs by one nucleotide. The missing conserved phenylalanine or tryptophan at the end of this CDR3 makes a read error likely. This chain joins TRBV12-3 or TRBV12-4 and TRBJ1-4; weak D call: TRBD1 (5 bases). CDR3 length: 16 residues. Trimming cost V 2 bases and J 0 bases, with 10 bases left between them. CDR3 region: CASSLQGPATNEKLFL. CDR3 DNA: TGTGCCAGCAGTTTACAGGGACCCGCAACTAATGAAAAACTGTTTCTT.

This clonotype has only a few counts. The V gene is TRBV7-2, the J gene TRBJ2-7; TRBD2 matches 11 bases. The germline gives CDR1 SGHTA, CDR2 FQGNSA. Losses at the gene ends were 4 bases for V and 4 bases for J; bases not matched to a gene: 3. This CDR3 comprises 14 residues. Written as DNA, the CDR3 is TGTGCCAGCAGCTATAGCGGGAGGGAATACGAGCAGTACTTC. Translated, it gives CASSYSGREYEQYF.

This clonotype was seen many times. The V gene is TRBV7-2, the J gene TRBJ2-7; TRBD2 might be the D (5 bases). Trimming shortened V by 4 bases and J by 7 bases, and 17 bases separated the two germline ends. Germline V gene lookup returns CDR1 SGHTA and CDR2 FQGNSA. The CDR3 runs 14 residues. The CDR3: CASSWSAGSGEQYF. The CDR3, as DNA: TGTGCCAGCAGCTGGTCGGCCGGGTCGGGAGAGCAGTACTTC.